The T cell receptor beta chain described here comes from a study of shared clonotypes between healthy human individuals. This table comes from immunoSEQ multiplex PCR, and its TCRdb copy is limited to in-frame clones, with some not included. The data contain around 2,000,000 clones, approximately 95% of them singletons. The material sequenced was naive CD4+ T cells sorted from blood. Subset denoted: CD45RA+ positively selected. This sequence originates from a man younger than 35 in good health.

CDR3 sequence reads: CASSLGGPGGNTIYF. CDR3 in DNA: TGTGCCAGCAGTTTAGGGGGCCCTGGAGGAAACACCATATATTTT. The J gene is TRBJ1-3, the V gene TRBV28; tentative D call: TRBD1 (6 bases). Germline V lookup: CDR1 MDHEN, CDR2 SYDVKM. This CDR3 has 15 residues. V shed 2 bases and J shed 4 bases, with 12 bases lying between them.